This T cell receptor beta chain stems from a study of T cell changes during pregnancy in multiple sclerosis (dated by TCRdb to about 2019). Background for the entire study: Changes in the T cell repertoire over the course of pregnancy were examined in this study in women with multiple sclerosis.

Library prep was done by the immunoSEQ multiplex PCR assay. Not all clones reach the TCRdb copy of this immuneACCESS table, which keeps in-frame sequences only. Checked studies attribute under half of the gap to unresolved V genes and leave the rest unexplained. Counted in this sample were some 30,000 clones; roughly 91% of them appeared once. In total, the top ten clones hold about 3.9% of the sample. Worth noting for this clone: Its binding antigen is unknown. No much larger clone exists at a distance of one base, and base qualities are not known.

From the germline V gene, CDR1 is SQVTM and CDR2 is ANQGSEA. V is cut back by 3 bases and J by 3 bases, with 6 bases in the junction unmatched. From the cysteine up to the phenylalanine, the CDR3 has a length of 14 residues. This entry keeps only the CDR3 DNA: 42 bases, framed from base 1. This chain is built from TRBV29-1 and TRBJ1-2, with 8 bases in between that match TRBD1. The receptor was derived from a female donor in good health, enrolled as a control in a pregnancy study. Sequenced material: CD8+ T cells from peripheral blood mononuclear cells, taken in the second trimester of pregnancy. The DNA sequence follows: TGCAGCGTTGAGGGAGGACAGGGCCACTATGGCTACACCTTC. The encoded protein is CSVEGGQGHYGYTF. Outside the CDR3, residues come from the reference TRBV29-1 and TRBJ1-2 proteins, so the full variable domain is: SAVISQKPSRDICQRGTSLTIQCQVDSQVTMMFWYRQQPGQSLTLIATANQGSEATYESGFVIDKFPISRPNLTFSTLTVSNMSPEDSSIYLCSVEGGQGHYGYTFGSGTRLTVV.